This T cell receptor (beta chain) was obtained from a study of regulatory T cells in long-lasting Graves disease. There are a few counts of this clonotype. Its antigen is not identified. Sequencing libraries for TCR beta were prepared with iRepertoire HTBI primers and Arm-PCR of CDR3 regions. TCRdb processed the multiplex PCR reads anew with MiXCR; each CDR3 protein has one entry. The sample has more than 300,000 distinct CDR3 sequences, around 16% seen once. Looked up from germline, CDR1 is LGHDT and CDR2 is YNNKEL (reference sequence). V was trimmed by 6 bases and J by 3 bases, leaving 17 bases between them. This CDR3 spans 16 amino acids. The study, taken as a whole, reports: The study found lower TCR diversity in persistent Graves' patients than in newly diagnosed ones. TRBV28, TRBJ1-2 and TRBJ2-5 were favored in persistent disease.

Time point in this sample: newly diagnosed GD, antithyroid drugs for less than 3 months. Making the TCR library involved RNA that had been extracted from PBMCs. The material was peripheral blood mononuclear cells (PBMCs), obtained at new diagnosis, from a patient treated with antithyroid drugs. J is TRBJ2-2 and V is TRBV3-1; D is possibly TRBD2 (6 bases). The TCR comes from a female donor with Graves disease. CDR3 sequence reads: CASRPYRDSYTGELFF. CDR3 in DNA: TGTGCCAGCAGACCATACCGGGACTCGTACACCGGGGAGCTGTTTTTT. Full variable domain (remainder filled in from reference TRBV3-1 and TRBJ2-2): DTAVSQTPKYLVTQMGNDKSIKCEQNLGHDTMYWYKQDSKKFLKIMFSYNNKELIINETVPNRFSPKSPDKAHLNLHINSLELGDSAVYFCASRPYRDSYTGELFFGEGSRLTVL.